This T cell receptor beta chain was sequenced during a study of blood T cell repertoires in COVID-19. Study-wide background: Donors in the United States, Italy and Spain gave samples during acute or convalescent COVID-19. T cells, B-cell-depleted T cells, or PBMCs supplied cDNA or gDNA.

Original processing notes: Quantification of nucleated cells was approximated via reference gene primer amplification. TCRdb's copy holds only in-frame clones and misses some; the assay was immunoSEQ multiplex PCR. Clonal size and the V and J genes are those of that table, whereas D and trimming came from the DNA. The sample has some 260,000 clones, around 90% seen once; the top ten hold about 6%. Trimming stripped 3 bases from V and 4 bases from J, with 12 bases between. This CDR3 spans 13 amino acids. Germline V gives CDR1 DFQATT, CDR2 SNEGSKA (reference sequence). Participant age was roughly 18 to 90 years, and participants resided in roughly 25 US areas.

Sequences were obtained from PBMCs or T cells enriched from blood (not recorded which). This sequence originates from a woman under 40 with acute COVID-19. V is TRBV20-1 and J is TRBJ1-2; the D is unclear. The CDR3 nucleotides read TGCAGTGCTAGTCTCTATCCGGTCTATGGCTACACCTTC. It specifies CSASLYPVYGYTF.